Each of the 13 T cell receptor beta chains below was sequenced from the same sample in a study of T-cell reconstitution after alpha-beta-depleted transplantation in children. Unique molecular identifiers were incorporated when the TCRbeta library was constructed. TCRdb reprocessed the PCR reads with MiXCR, giving one entry per CDR3 protein. Among approximately 980,000 distinct CDR3 sequences listed, less than 30% were seen once. The starting material was PBMCs, mostly from graft donor cells, obtained 360 days after TCRalphabeta/CD19-depleted stem cell transplant. These receptors all come from a boy in the first two years of life who had a stem cell transplant for SCID, so the T cells may come from the graft donor.

This chain joins TRBV12-3 or TRBV12-4 and TRBJ1-1, with D tentatively TRBD1 (6 bases). The length of the CDR3 is 14 residues. Trimming removed 6 bases from V and 5 bases from J, with 16 bases in between. CDR3: CASSQSRGWTEAFF. Here the CDR3 DNA reads TGTGCCAGCAGCCAAAGCAGGGGTTGGACTGAAGCTTTCTTT.

The genes are TRBV25-1 and TRBJ1-2; maybe TRBD1 (6 bases). This CDR3 comprises 13 residues. The germline V gene encodes CDR1 MGHDK and CDR2 SYGVNS. V lost 3 bases and J 5 bases, leaving 10 bases between the germline ends. The CDR3 spells CASSDWDTYGYTF. The CDR3 DNA sequence: TGTGCCAGCAGTGACTGGGACACTTATGGCTACACCTTC.

The rearrangement links TRBV10-3 to TRBJ1-1; D is perhaps TRBD1 (6 bases). The V end lost 0 bases, the J end lost 2 bases, and 10 bases lay between the germline ends. The length of the CDR3 is 15 residues. The germline gives CDR1 ENHRY, CDR2 SYGVKD. In DNA, the CDR3 is TGTGCCATCAGTGAGTCGGGCAGGGGCAACACTGAAGCTTTCTTT. Translated, it gives CAISESGRGNTEAFF.

V is TRBV7-9 and J is TRBJ2-5; D gene uncertain. V was trimmed by 5 bases and J by 7 bases, leaving 11 bases between them. This CDR3 region has 12 residues. Germline V gene sequence: CDR1 SEHNR, CDR2 FQNEAQ (reference sequence). This CDR3 reads CASSPPWGTQYF. The DNA of the CDR3 is TGTGCCAGCAGCCCACCCTGGGGGACCCAGTACTTC.

V usage is TRBV3-1 and J usage is TRBJ1-3, with no clear D. This CDR3 has 15 amino acids. The V end lost 2 bases, the J end lost 0 bases, and 8 bases lay between the germline ends. In germline, CDR1 is LGHDT, CDR2 YNNKEL (reference sequence). For the CDR3, the DNA is TGTGCCAGCAGCCAATCCGTAACCTCTGGAAACACCATATATTTT. The encoded protein is CASSQSVTSGNTIYF. Using reference TRBV3-1 and TRBJ1-3 for the parts outside the CDR3, the full variable domain is DTAVSQTPKYLVTQMGNDKSIKCEQNLGHDTMYWYKQDSKKFLKIMFSYNNKELIINETVPNRFSPKSPDKAHLNLHINSLELGDSAVYFCASSQSVTSGNTIYFGEGSWLTVV.

In the case of this clonotype: The junction departs from the called germline gene at one end, perhaps through a read error. The V gene is TRBV10-3, the J gene TRBJ2-3; 7 bases agree with TRBD2. Germline assignment: CDR1 ENHRY and CDR2 SYGVKD. This CDR3 has 13 residues. The CDR3 region is CAISEVETSPPGF. CDR3 in DNA: TGTGCCATCAGTGAAGTGGAGACTAGCCCCCCTGGTTTT.

The genes are TRBV2 and TRBJ2-1; 9 nucleotides align to TRBD1. The CDR3 contains 13 residues. Germline trimming cut 7 bases from V and 15 bases from J; bases unmatched to any gene: 13. Germline CDR1 reads SNHLY; CDR2 reads FYNNEI. The CDR3 sequence is CASTTFPGQGRFF. CDR3 bases: TGTGCCAGCACCACATTTCCGGGACAGGGTCGGTTCTTC.

This clonotype was recorded a few times. The chain carries TRBV5-5 and TRBJ2-1; 11 bases are shared with TRBD2. CDR1 and CDR2 from the germline V gene are SGHKS and YYEKEE (reference sequence). J lost 8 bases, V lost 1 base, and 5 bases had no gene match. This CDR3 comprises 15 residues. CDR3 DNA: TGTGCCAGCAGCTTGCTAGCGGGGGGTGGAGATGAGCAGTTCTTC. This translates into CASSLLAGGGDEQFF.

This clonotype was seen ten or more times. V gene TRBV11-2 combines with J gene TRBJ2-2; a possible D gene is TRBD1 (6 bases). CDR1 and CDR2 from the germline V gene are SGHAT and FQNNGV. CDR3 length: 14 residues. Trimming cost V 5 bases and J 3 bases, with 10 bases left between them. The CDR3 here is CASSQQGDTGELFF. In DNA, the CDR3 is TGTGCCAGCAGCCAACAGGGTGACACCGGGGAGCTGTTTTTT.

CDR3 amino acids: CASSLLGTANYGYTF. Here the CDR3 DNA reads TGTGCCAGCAGCTTACTAGGGACAGCCAACTATGGCTACACCTTC. J is TRBJ1-2 and V is TRBV7-2, with TRBD1 identical over 7 bases. From germline, CDR1 is SGHTA and CDR2 FQGNSA. Trimming removed 2 bases from V and 2 bases from J; junction bases left unmatched: 5. The CDR3 has 15 residues.

Only one count was recorded for this clonotype. The J gene is TRBJ2-7, the V gene TRBV14; a possible D gene is TRBD1 (6 bases). V was pared by 3 bases and J by 0 bases, with 12 bases between. Germline CDR1 is SGHDN and CDR2 is FVKESK. The CDR3 runs 15 residues. The CDR3 sequence: CASSHPGHPSYEQYF. In DNA form, the CDR3 reads TGTGCCAGCAGCCACCCGGGACACCCCTCCTACGAGCAGTACTTC.

The gene calls are TRBV11-2 and TRBJ2-1; 7 positions agree with TRBD1. J gave up 4 bases and V 5 bases, and 2 bases lay outside the gene matches. The germline CDR1 and CDR2 sequences are SGHAT and FQNNGV. This CDR3 has 13 amino acids. The CDR3 spells CASSVQGYNEQFF. The CDR3 DNA reads as TGTGCCAGCAGCGTACAGGGGTACAATGAGCAGTTCTTC.

This clonotype was found a few times. V is TRBV5-1 and J is TRBJ2-3; D is tentatively TRBD1 or TRBD2 (6 bases each). CDR1 and CDR2 (germline): SGHRS, YFSETQ. The CDR3 runs 14 residues. V was cut by 3 bases and J by 2 bases, with 10 bases left in between. CDR3 loop: CASSWGDTTDTQYF. DNA for the CDR3: TGCGCCAGCAGCTGGGGGGACACCACAGATACGCAGTATTTT.